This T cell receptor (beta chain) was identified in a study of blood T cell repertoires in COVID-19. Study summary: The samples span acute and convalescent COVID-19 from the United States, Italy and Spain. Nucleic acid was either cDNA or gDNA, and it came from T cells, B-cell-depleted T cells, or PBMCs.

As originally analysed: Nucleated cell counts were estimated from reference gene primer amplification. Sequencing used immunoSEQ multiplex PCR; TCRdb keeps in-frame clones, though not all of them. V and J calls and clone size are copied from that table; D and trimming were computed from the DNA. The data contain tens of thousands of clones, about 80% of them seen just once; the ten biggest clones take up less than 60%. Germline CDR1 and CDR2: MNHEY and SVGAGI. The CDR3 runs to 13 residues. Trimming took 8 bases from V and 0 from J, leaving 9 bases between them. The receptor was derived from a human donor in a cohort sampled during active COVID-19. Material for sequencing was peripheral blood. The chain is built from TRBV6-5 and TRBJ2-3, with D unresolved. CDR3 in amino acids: CASHKPSTDTQYF. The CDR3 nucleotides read TGTGCCAGCCACAAACCTAGCACAGATACGCAGTATTTT.